Below, one TCR beta chain is given with its context. Its target is not known. TCRdb's table, derived via immunoSEQ multiplex PCR, lists solely in-frame clones and lacks some. The sample records approximately 2,500 clones, about 32% being singletons. This CDR3 has 12 amino acids. Trimming cost V 8 bases and J 1 base; bases outside gene matches: 0. Germline lookup yields CDR1 SGHDN and CDR2 FVKESK. This entry is derived from a study of T cells in localized non-small cell lung cancer. Findings and limits, study-wide: Appearances in adjacent lung were noted for a median approximately 50 of the top 100 tumor clones.

Sequencing used lung tumor tissue, obtained before any cancer treatment. The rearrangement joins TRBV14 to TRBJ1-1, with 8 bases that match TRBD1. This TCR was recovered from a female donor older than 55 with stage II squamous cell lung carcinoma. CDR3 protein: CASGTGNTEAFF. CDR3 DNA sequence: TGTGCCAGCGGGACAGGGAACACTGAAGCTTTCTTT.